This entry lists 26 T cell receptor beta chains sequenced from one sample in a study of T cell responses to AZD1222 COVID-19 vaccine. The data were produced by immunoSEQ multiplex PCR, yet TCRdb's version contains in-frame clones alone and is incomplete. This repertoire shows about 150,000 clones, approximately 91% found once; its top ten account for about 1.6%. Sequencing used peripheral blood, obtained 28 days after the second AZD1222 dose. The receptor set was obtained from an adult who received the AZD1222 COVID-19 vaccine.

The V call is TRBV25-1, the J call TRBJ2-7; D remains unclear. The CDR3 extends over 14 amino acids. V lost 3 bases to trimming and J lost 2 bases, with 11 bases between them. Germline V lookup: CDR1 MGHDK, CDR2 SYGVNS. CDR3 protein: CASSDLDGTYEQYF. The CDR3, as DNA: TGTGCCAGCAGTGACCTGGACGGAACCTACGAGCAGTACTTC.

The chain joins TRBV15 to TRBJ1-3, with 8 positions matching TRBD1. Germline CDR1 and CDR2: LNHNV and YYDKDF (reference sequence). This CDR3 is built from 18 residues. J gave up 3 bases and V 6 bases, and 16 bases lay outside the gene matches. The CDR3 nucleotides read TGTGCCACCAGTACCCGGTCGGCAGGGGGCAGATTTGGAAACACCATATATTTT. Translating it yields CATSTRSAGGRFGNTIYF.

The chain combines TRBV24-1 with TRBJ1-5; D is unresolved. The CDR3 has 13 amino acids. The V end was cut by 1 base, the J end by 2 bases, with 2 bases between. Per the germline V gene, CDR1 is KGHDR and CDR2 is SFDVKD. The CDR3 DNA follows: TGTGCCACCAGTGATTTTGGCAATCAGCCCCAGCATTTT. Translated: CATSDFGNQPQHF.

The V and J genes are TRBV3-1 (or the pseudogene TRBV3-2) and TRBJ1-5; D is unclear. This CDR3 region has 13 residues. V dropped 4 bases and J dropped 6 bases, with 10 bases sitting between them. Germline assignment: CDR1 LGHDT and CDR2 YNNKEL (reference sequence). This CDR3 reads CASSPDVTQPQHF. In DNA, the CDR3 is TGTGCCAGCAGCCCAGATGTGACTCAGCCCCAGCATTTT.

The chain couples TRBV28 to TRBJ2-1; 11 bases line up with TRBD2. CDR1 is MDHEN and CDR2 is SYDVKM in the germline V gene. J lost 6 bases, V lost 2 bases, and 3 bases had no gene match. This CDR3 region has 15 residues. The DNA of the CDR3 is TGTGCCAGCAGTTTAGTAGCGGGAGGGCCCAATGAGCAGTTCTTC. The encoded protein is CASSLVAGGPNEQFF.

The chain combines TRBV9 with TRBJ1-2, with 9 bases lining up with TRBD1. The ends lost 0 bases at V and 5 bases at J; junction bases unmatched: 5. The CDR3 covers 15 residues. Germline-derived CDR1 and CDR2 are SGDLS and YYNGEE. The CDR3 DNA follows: TGTGCCAGCAGCGTAGGAGACAGGGGGAGTTATGGCTACACCTTC. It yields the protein CASSVGDRGSYGYTF.

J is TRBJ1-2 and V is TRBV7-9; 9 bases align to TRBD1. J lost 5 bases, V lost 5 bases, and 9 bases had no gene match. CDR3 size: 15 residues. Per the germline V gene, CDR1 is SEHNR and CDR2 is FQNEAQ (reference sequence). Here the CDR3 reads CASSLRDREGYGYTF. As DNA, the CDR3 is TGTGCCAGCAGCCTACGGGACAGGGAAGGGTATGGCTACACCTTC.

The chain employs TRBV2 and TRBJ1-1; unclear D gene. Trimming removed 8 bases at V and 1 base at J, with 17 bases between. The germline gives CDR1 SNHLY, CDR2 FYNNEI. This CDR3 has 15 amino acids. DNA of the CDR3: TGTGCCAGCGCTCATACCCAGGCCGGGAACACTGAAGCTTTCTTT. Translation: CASAHTQAGNTEAFF.

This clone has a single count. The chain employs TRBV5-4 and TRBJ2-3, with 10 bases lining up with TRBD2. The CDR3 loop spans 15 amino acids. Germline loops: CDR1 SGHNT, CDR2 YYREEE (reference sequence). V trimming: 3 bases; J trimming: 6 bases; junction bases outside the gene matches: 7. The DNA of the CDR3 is TGTGCCAGCAGCTCCCCTAGCGGGGGATCCGATACGCAGTATTTT. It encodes CASSSPSGGSDTQYF. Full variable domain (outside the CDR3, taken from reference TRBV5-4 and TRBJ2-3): ETGVTQSPTHLIKTRGQQVTLRCSSQSGHNTVSWYQQALGQGPQFIFQYYREEENGRGNFPPRFSGLQFPNYSSELNVNALELDDSALYLCASSSPSGGSDTQYFGPGTRLTVL.

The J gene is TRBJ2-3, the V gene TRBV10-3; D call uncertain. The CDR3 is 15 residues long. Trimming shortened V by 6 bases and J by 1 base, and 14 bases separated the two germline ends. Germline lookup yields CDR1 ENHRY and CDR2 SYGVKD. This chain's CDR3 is CAISTDPYGTDTQYF. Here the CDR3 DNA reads TGTGCCATCAGCACAGATCCCTATGGCACAGATACGCAGTATTTT.

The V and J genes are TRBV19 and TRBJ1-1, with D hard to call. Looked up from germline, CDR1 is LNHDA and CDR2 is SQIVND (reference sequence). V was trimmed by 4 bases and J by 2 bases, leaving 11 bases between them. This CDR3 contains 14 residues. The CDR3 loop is CASSREGLNTEAFF. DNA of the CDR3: TGTGCCAGTAGTAGGGAAGGGCTAAACACTGAAGCTTTCTTT. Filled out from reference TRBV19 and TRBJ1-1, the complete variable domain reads DGGITQSPKYLFRKEGQNVTLSCEQNLNHDAMYWYRQDPGQGLRLIYYSQIVNDFQKGDIAEGYSVSREKKESFPLTVTSAQKNPTAFYLCASSREGLNTEAFFGQGTRLTVV.

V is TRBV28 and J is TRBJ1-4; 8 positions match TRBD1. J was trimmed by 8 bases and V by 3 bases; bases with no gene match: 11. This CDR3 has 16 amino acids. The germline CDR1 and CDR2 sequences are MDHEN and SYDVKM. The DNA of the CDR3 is TGTGCCAGCAGTTTCCAACCGACAGGGGTTGGAGAAAAACTGTTTTTT. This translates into CASSFQPTGVGEKLFF.

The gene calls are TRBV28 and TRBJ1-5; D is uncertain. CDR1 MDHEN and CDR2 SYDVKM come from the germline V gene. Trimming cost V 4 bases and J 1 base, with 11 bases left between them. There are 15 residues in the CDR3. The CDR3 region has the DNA TGTGCCAGCAGTTCCGAGGTGGAAAGCAATCAGCCCCAGCATTTT. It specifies CASSSEVESNQPQHF.

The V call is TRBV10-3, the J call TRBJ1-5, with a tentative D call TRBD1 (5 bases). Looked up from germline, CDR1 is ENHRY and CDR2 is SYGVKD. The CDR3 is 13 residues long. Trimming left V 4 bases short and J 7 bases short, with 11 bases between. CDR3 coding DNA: TGTGCCATCAGTGTGCAGGGCGGGCAGCCCCAGCATTTT. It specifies CAISVQGGQPQHF.

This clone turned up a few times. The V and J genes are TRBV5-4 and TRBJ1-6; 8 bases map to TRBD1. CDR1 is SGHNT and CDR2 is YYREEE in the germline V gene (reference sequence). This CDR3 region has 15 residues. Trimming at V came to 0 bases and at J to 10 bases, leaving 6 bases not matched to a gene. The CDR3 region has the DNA TGTGCCAGCAGCTTGGGTCGGCAGGGGGCGTCACCCCTCCACTTT. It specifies CASSLGRQGASPLHF.

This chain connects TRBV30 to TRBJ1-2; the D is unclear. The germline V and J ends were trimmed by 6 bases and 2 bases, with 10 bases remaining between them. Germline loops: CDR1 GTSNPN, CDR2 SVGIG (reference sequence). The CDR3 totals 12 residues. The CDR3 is CACKTLNYGYTF. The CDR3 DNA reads TGTGCCTGTAAGACACTCAACTATGGCTACACCTTC.

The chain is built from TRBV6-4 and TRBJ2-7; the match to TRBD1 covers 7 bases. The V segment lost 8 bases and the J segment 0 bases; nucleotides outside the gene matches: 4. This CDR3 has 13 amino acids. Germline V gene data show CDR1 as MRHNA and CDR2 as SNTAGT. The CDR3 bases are TGTGCCAGCTGTGGACAGGCCTCCTACGAGCAGTACTTC. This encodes CASCGQASYEQYF.

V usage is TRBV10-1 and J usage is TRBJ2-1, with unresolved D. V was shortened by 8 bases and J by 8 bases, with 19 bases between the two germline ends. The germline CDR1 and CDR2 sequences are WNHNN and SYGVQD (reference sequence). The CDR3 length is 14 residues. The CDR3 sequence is CASQDGPARDEQFF. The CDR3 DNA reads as TGCGCCAGCCAAGACGGGCCTGCCCGCGATGAGCAGTTCTTC.

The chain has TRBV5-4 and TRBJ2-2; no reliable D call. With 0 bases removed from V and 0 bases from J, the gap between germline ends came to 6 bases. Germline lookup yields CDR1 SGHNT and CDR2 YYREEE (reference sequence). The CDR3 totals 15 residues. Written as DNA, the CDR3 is TGTGCCAGCAGCTTGGGGCCAACGAACACCGGGGAGCTGTTTTTT. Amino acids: CASSLGPTNTGELFF.

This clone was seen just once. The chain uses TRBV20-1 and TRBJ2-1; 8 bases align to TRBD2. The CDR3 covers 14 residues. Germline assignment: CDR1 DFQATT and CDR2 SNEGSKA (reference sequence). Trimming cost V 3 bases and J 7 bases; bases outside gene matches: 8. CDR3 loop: CSASSSGSVNEQFF. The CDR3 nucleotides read TGCAGTGCTAGTTCAAGCGGGAGTGTGAATGAGCAGTTCTTC.

This chain's CDR3 is CASSLVGSGTKGVHEQFF. CDR3 DNA: TGTGCCAGCAGCTTAGTGGGGAGCGGGACCAAGGGGGTTCATGAGCAGTTCTTC. The chain combines TRBV7-2 with TRBJ2-1, with a weak D call TRBD2 (7 bases). This CDR3 has 18 amino acids. V lost 1 base, J lost 8 bases, and 24 bases lay in between. CDR1 is SGHTA, CDR2 FQGNSA, per germline. Full variable domain (outside the CDR3, taken from reference TRBV7-2 and TRBJ2-1): GAGVSQSPSNKVTEKGKDVELRCDPISGHTALYWYRQSLGQGLEFLIYFQGNSAPDKSGLPSDRFSAERTGGSVSTLTIQRTQQEDSAVYLCASSLVGSGTKGVHEQFFGPGTRLTVL.

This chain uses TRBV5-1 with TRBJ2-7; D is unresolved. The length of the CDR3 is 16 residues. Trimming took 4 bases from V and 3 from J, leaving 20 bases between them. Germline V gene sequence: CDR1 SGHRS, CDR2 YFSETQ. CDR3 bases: TGCGCCAGCAGCCCCCAGGAGACCTCAGGCGTCTACGAGCAGTACTTC. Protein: CASSPQETSGVYEQYF.

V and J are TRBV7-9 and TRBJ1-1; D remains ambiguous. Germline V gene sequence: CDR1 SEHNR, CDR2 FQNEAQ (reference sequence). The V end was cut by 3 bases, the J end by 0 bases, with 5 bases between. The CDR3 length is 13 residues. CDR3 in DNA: TGTGCCAGCAGCTTCTCTATGAACACTGAAGCTTTCTTT. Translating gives CASSFSMNTEAFF.

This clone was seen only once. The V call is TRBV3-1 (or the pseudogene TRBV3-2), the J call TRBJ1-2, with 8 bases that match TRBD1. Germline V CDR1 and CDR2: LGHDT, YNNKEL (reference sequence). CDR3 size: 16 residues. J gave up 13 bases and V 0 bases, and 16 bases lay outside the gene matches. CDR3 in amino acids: CASSQDFFGTGDSRTF. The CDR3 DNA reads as TGTGCCAGCAGCCAAGATTTTTTCGGGACAGGAGACTCTCGCACCTTC.

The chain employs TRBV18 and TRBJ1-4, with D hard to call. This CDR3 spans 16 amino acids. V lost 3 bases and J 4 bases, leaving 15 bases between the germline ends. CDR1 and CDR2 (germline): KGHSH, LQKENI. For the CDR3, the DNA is TGTGCCAGCTCACCCGGTCTGATAGGCGGTAATGAAAAACTGTTTTTT. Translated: CASSPGLIGGNEKLFF.

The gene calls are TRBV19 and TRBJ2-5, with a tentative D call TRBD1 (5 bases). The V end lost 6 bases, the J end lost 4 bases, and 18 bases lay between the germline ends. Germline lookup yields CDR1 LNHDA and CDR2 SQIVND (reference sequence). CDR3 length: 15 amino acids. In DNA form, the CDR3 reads TGTGCCAGTAGAGAGAGAAGGGGCTGGATAGAGACCCAGTACTTC. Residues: CASRERRGWIETQYF.